The clone carrying this T cell receptor beta chain was detected once. J lost 2 bases, V lost 4 bases, and 3 bases had no gene match. The length of the CDR3 is 14 residues. Germline V gives CDR1 SGHRS, CDR2 YFSETQ. These data originate in a study of blood T cell repertoires in COVID-19. The overall study: Acute-phase and convalescent COVID-19 samples originated in the United States, Italy and Spain. PBMCs, B-cell-depleted T cells, or T cells provided the cDNA or gDNA that made up the material.

Original processing notes: Reference gene primer amplification gave estimated nucleated cell counts. Profiled with immunoSEQ multiplex PCR; TCRdb holds only in-frame clones, not every one. That table furnishes V, J and clone size, whereas the DNA furnished D and trimming. The table has 71,000 or so clones, 90% seen once. The source of this sequence is a woman younger than 35 with acute or convalescent COVID-19. The genes are TRBV5-1 and TRBJ1-5, with 7 bases identical to TRBD1. Sequencing was done on a sample of peripheral blood. CDR3 nucleotide sequence: TGCGCCAGCAGCACGGGGACAGGCAATCAGCCCCAGCATTTT. Amino acid sequence: CASSTGTGNQPQHF.